The subject of this entry is one T cell receptor (beta chain). Its antigen is unknown. Sequencing used immunoSEQ multiplex PCR; TCRdb keeps in-frame clones, though not all of them. The sample yields 25,000 to 30,000 clones, about four fifths seen once. Per the germline V gene, CDR1 is SGHRS and CDR2 is YFSETQ. V was trimmed by 2 bases and J by 0 bases, leaving 8 bases between them. The CDR3 consists of 14 residues. These data come from a study of OX40 agonist ivuxolimab in advanced cancers. Whole-study context: The mean age was roughly 60 years, ranging from about 20 to 90, with 80% to 85% of participants male. Earlier anti-PD-1, anti-PD-L1 or anti-CTLA-4 therapy was permitted; over 35% had received some.

Study-wide points: Clones of CD4+ and CD8+ blood T cells grew by week 6 at doses of 0.1 to 3.0 mg/kg. Average numbers of expanded clones were greater in CD8+ T cells than in CD4+.

This TCR was recovered from an adult with an advanced solid tumor such as melanoma, head and neck, liver or kidney cancer. This specimen was CD4+ or CD8+ T cells sorted from blood, taken in a trial of the OX40 agonist ivuxolimab. The V gene is TRBV5-1, the J gene TRBJ2-5, with unresolved D. In DNA form, the CDR3 reads TGCGCCAGCAGCTTTTCCGGGTACCAAGAGACCCAGTACTTC. Translated: CASSFSGYQETQYF.